The 30 T cell receptor beta chains below were found in one sample sequenced in a study of early T cells in non-severe SARS-CoV-2 infection. A single record per CDR3 protein comes from TCRdb applying MiXCR to the 5' RACE reads. The data contain some 19,000 distinct CDR3 sequences, around 4.2% of them seen just once; the ten biggest clones take up approximately 6.6%. Input material: whole blood. All receptors come from an adult who was a healthcare worker with PCR-confirmed SARS-CoV-2 infection or an uninfected control (not recorded which).

The sample holds many counts of this clonotype. The chain carries TRBV29-1 and TRBJ2-1; D gene uncertain. Trimming stripped 7 bases from V and 0 bases from J, with 10 bases between. This CDR3 comprises 13 residues. CDR1 and CDR2 (germline): SQVTM, ANQGSEA. The CDR3 is CSGASSSYNEQFF. For the CDR3, the DNA is TGCAGCGGGGCGTCGAGCTCCTACAATGAGCAGTTCTTC.

This clonotype came up many times. The gene calls are TRBV5-1 and TRBJ2-5; TRBD2 matches 9 bases. The CDR3 totals 15 residues. The V and J ends lost 0 bases and 2 bases, in that order; junction bases with no gene match: 2. Germline V CDR1 and CDR2: SGHRS, YFSETQ. The CDR3 DNA is TGCGCCAGCAGCTTGGTCGCGGGGGGGCAAGAGACCCAGTACTTC. Amino acids: CASSLVAGGQETQYF.

This clonotype was detected many times. This chain links TRBV11-1 with TRBJ2-3; 7 positions agree with TRBD2. After removal of 4 bases from V and 5 bases from J, the junction contained 12 bases not matched to a gene. Per germline, CDR1 SGHAT and CDR2 FQDESV (reference sequence). This CDR3 has 16 residues. DNA of the CDR3: TGTGCCAGCAGCTCTCAAGCGGGACTTTTAGGAGATACGCAGTATTTT. Amino acids: CASSSQAGLLGDTQYF.

The sample holds many counts of this clonotype. The V and J genes are TRBV7-2 and TRBJ1-3; D is undetermined. The CDR3 has 13 residues. Trimming left V 4 bases short and J 4 bases short, with 8 bases between. Germline CDR1 is SGHTA and CDR2 is FQGNSA. The CDR3 DNA is TGTGCCAGCAGCTCATCTGGGGGAAACACCATATATTTT. This encodes CASSSSGGNTIYF.

Ten or more counts support this clonotype. The V gene is TRBV5-6, the J gene TRBJ1-2; D is perhaps TRBD1 (5 bases). The V and J ends lost 0 bases and 2 bases respectively, with 11 bases between them. Germline assignment: CDR1 SGHDT and CDR2 YYEEEE. This CDR3 has 15 amino acids. The CDR3 loop is CASSLAPGTNYGYTF. The CDR3 DNA follows: TGTGCCAGCAGCTTGGCCCCAGGGACGAACTATGGCTACACCTTC.

The rearrangement uses TRBV7-7 and TRBJ2-3; 7 positions agree with TRBD2. This CDR3 is built from 15 residues. Germline trimming cut 4 bases from V and 4 bases from J; bases unmatched to any gene: 8. From germline, CDR1 is SSHAT and CDR2 FNYEAQ (reference sequence). The CDR3 bases are TGTGCCAGCAGCTCTAGCGGAGCTAGCGCAGATACGCAGTATTTT. It codes for CASSSSGASADTQYF. Together with reference TRBV7-7 and TRBJ2-3, the CDR3 gives the full variable domain: GAGVSQSPRYKVTKRGQDVTLRCDPISSHATLYWYQQALGQGPEFLTYFNYEAQPDKSGLPSDRFSAERPEGSISTLTIQRTEQRDSAMYRCASSSSGASADTQYFGPGTRLTVL.

CDR3 DNA sequence: TGTGCCAGCAGCCACATGACCGCTAGCACCATATATTTT. This sequence encodes CASSHMTASTIYF. The rearrangement links TRBV3-1 to TRBJ1-3; D not resolved. The CDR3 has 13 amino acids. V was pared by 3 bases and J by 9 bases, with 12 bases between. Per germline, CDR1 LGHDT and CDR2 YNNKEL (reference sequence).

This clonotype is medium-sized within its sample. The chain joins TRBV30 to TRBJ1-1; TRBD1 is a possible D gene (6 bases). The germline V and J ends were trimmed by 3 bases and 8 bases, with 13 bases remaining between them. CDR1 GTSNPN and CDR2 SVGIG come from the germline V gene (reference sequence). The CDR3 consists of 12 residues. CDR3 protein: CAWSPDRYEAFF. In DNA, the CDR3 is TGTGCCTGGAGCCCCGACAGGTACGAAGCTTTCTTT.

This clonotype was recorded many times. The rearrangement joins TRBV25-1 to TRBJ2-2; 10 bases are a match to TRBD1. CDR1 is MGHDK, CDR2 SYGVNS, per germline. With V trimmed by 6 bases and J by 7 bases, 8 bases remained unmatched. The CDR3 has 15 amino acids. CDR3: CASRETGGVFGELFF. DNA for the CDR3: TGTGCCAGCAGAGAGACAGGGGGCGTTTTCGGGGAGCTGTTTTTT.

A note on this clonotype: This may come from a read error, since a much larger clone is one base off. The CDR3: CSGDTTRGGEAFF. The CDR3 DNA follows: TGCAGCGGCGACACCACCAGAGGCGGGGAAGCTTTCTTT. The V gene is TRBV29-1, the J gene TRBJ1-1; D gene ambiguous. The CDR3 spans 13 residues. The germline gives CDR1 SQVTM, CDR2 ANQGSEA. The V gene lost 7 bases and the J gene lost 8 bases, with 20 bases spanning the gap.

This clonotype has at least ten counts. The chain recombines TRBV3-1 with TRBJ2-1; tentatively, D is TRBD2 (5 bases). CDR1 LGHDT and CDR2 YNNKEL come from the germline V gene (reference sequence). Trimming removed 1 base from V and 9 bases from J, with 13 bases in between. CDR3 length: 14 amino acids. CDR3: CASSQARGWGEQFF. CDR3 DNA sequence: TGTGCCAGCAGCCAAGCACGGGGTTGGGGTGAGCAGTTCTTC.

The sample holds many counts of this clonotype. The V call is TRBV2, the J call TRBJ2-2; no firm D call. V shed 4 bases and J shed 5 bases, with 17 bases lying between them. Germline-derived CDR1 and CDR2 are SNHLY and FYNNEI. The CDR3 is 16 residues long. The CDR3 is CASSAGPLGNTGELFF. The CDR3 DNA reads TGTGCCAGCAGTGCAGGACCGTTGGGAAATACCGGGGAGCTGTTTTTT.

This clonotype has at least ten counts. CDR3 loop: CASSFSSGEKLFF. The CDR3, as DNA: TGTGCCAGCAGTTTTAGCAGCGGTGAAAAACTGTTTTTT. The rearrangement uses TRBV12-3 or TRBV12-4 and TRBJ1-4, with D unresolved. The V gene lost 3 bases and the J gene lost 7 bases, with 9 bases spanning the gap. The CDR3 is made up of 13 amino acids.

This clonotype came up many times. The chain's CDR3 is CASRTDTNTNYGYTF. As DNA, the CDR3 is TGCGCCAGCAGAACAGACACCAACACTAACTATGGCTACACCTTC. The chain is built from TRBV5-1 and TRBJ1-2; D is uncertain. Trimming took off 5 bases at V and 0 bases at J, with 14 bases between the two ends. The V gene's germline CDR1 is SGHRS and CDR2 YFSETQ. This CDR3 is built from 15 residues.

This clonotype was seen repeatedly, ten times or more. The chain uses TRBV9 and TRBJ2-2, with a possible D match to TRBD1 (6 bases). CDR1 and CDR2 from the germline V gene are SGDLS and YYNGEE. Trimming stripped 4 bases from V and 3 bases from J, with 19 bases between. The CDR3 totals 17 residues. The CDR3 coding sequence is TGTGCCAGCAGCCTACGTCAGACGCAGGGGTACACCGGGGAGCTGTTTTTT. It translates to CASSLRQTQGYTGELFF.

There are many counts of this clonotype. The chain employs TRBV7-6 and TRBJ2-3; tentatively, D is TRBD1 (5 bases). This CDR3 is 15 amino acids long. Trimming left V 5 bases short and J 3 bases short, with 15 bases between. Germline V CDR1 and CDR2: SGHVS, FNYEAQ. CDR3 sequence reads: CASSLLVAGTDTQYF. The CDR3 DNA is TGTGCCAGCAGCCTGCTCGTCGCAGGGACAGATACGCAGTATTTT.

DNA of the CDR3: TGTGCCAGCAGCCAACATGTAGGGGAAAAACTGTTTTTT. Residues: CASSQHVGEKLFF. The V and J genes are TRBV3-1 and TRBJ1-4, with D uncertain. V was pared by 2 bases and J by 8 bases, with 9 bases between. The length of the CDR3 is 13 residues. Germline assignment: CDR1 LGHDT and CDR2 YNNKEL (reference sequence).

This clonotype came up many times. This chain links TRBV18 with TRBJ2-3; D unclear. Germline CDR1 reads KGHSH; CDR2 reads LQKENI. The CDR3 spans 14 residues. V was trimmed by 1 base and J by 4 bases, leaving 9 bases between them. The CDR3 DNA sequence: TGTGCCAGCTCACCACGGAAAGGATCAGATACGCAGTATTTT. Translating gives CASSPRKGSDTQYF. The full variable domain, its missing parts supplied by reference TRBV18 and TRBJ2-3, is NAGVMQNPRHLVRRRGQEARLRCSPMKGHSHVYWYRQLPEEGLKFMVYLQKENIIDESGMPKERFSAEFPKEGPSILRIQQVVRGDSAAYFCASSPRKGSDTQYFGPGTRLTVL.

This clonotype occurred many times. The rearrangement links TRBV18 to TRBJ2-2, with D perhaps being TRBD1 or TRBD2 (5 bases each). Germline V gene data show CDR1 as KGHSH and CDR2 as LQKENI. Trimming removed 8 bases at V and 0 bases at J, with 10 bases between. This CDR3 contains 14 residues. In DNA, the CDR3 is TGTGCCAGCAGGGACGACGCGAACACCGGGGAGCTGTTTTTT. Amino acids: CASRDDANTGELFF. The variable domain in full, completed from reference TRBV18 and TRBJ2-2, reads NAGVMQNPRHLVRRRGQEARLRCSPMKGHSHVYWYRQLPEEGLKFMVYLQKENIIDESGMPKERFSAEFPKEGPSILRIQQVVRGDSAAYFCASRDDANTGELFFGEGSRLTVL.

This clonotype has a count of ten or more. The V and J genes are TRBV7-2 and TRBJ1-5; D remains unclear. The ends were cut back, 1 base at V and 5 bases at J, with 12 bases in the middle. The CDR3 has 15 amino acids. Germline V gives CDR1 SGHTA, CDR2 FQGNSA. For the CDR3, the DNA is TGTGCCAGCAGCTTAGTAACCTCCGGGGATCAGCCCCAGCATTTT. Translated, it gives CASSLVTSGDQPQHF.

This clonotype was counted ten times or more. V gene TRBV7-2 combines with J gene TRBJ1-1, with D hard to call. The V gene lost 3 bases and the J gene lost 1 base, with 12 bases spanning the gap. There are 15 residues in the CDR3. Per germline, CDR1 SGHTA and CDR2 FQGNSA. The CDR3 spells CASSFLGRGNTEAFF. The CDR3 DNA reads TGTGCCAGCAGCTTTCTGGGCCGAGGGAACACTGAAGCTTTCTTT.

This clonotype was seen repeatedly, ten times or more. The rearrangement joins TRBV29-1 to TRBJ2-5; 7 nucleotides align to TRBD2. The V gene end was trimmed by 4 bases and the J gene end by 3 bases; junction bases not matched to a gene: 8. Germline V lookup: CDR1 SQVTM, CDR2 ANQGSEA. There are 14 residues in the CDR3. Here the CDR3 DNA reads TGCAGCGTTGCCCCCCGGGGGGTAGAAGAGACCCAGTACTTC. This translates into CSVAPRGVEETQYF. Full variable domain (remainder filled in from reference TRBV29-1 and TRBJ2-5): SAVISQKPSRDICQRGTSLTIQCQVDSQVTMMFWYRQQPGQSLTLIATANQGSEATYESGFVIDKFPISRPNLTFSTLTVSNMSPEDSSIYLCSVAPRGVEETQYFGPGTRLLVL.

This clonotype was seen repeatedly, ten times or more. The V call is TRBV25-1, the J call TRBJ2-1, with D perhaps TRBD1 (5 bases). Per the germline V gene, CDR1 is MGHDK and CDR2 is SYGVNS. Trimming took 3 bases from V and 7 from J, leaving 13 bases between them. This CDR3 has 14 residues. The CDR3 reads CASSEEGARNEQFF. CDR3 nucleotide sequence: TGTGCCAGCAGTGAGGAAGGGGCGCGGAATGAGCAGTTCTTC.

This clonotype was counted ten times or more. The chain links TRBV25-1 to TRBJ1-6; TRBD1 agrees at 9 bases. Germline CDR1 reads MGHDK; CDR2 reads SYGVNS. J was trimmed by 10 bases and V by 1 base; bases with no gene match: 5. This CDR3 has 15 amino acids. CDR3 sequence: CASSEWTGEVSPLHF. For the CDR3, the DNA is TGTGCCAGCAGTGAATGGACAGGGGAAGTGTCACCCCTCCACTTT. Full variable domain (outside the CDR3, taken from reference TRBV25-1 and TRBJ1-6): EADIYQTPRYLVIGTGKKITLECSQTMGHDKMYWYQQDPGMELHLIHYSYGVNSTEKGDLSSESTVSRIRTEHFPLTLESARPSHTSQYLCASSEWTGEVSPLHFGNGTRLTVT.

The chain couples TRBV7-8 to TRBJ2-2; possibly TRBD2 for D (6 bases). The ends were cut back, 4 bases at V and 10 bases at J, with 10 bases in the middle. Per the germline V gene, CDR1 is SGHVS and CDR2 is FQNEAQ. The CDR3 runs to 12 residues. The CDR3 nucleotides are TGTGCCAGCAGCTCGTGGGGGGTGGAGCTGTTTTTT. It encodes CASSSWGVELFF.

This clonotype was observed a few times. The V and J genes are TRBV18 and TRBJ2-6, with D perhaps matching TRBD1 (6 bases). The CDR3 is 16 amino acids. CDR1 KGHSH and CDR2 LQKENI come from the germline V gene. V shed 2 bases and J shed 0 bases, with 8 bases lying between them. CDR3 nucleotides: TGTGCCAGCTCACCAACAGGGCCCTCTGGGGCCAACGTCCTGACTTTC. Translation: CASSPTGPSGANVLTF.

This clonotype was observed many times. V gene TRBV7-9 combines with J gene TRBJ2-2; 10 nucleotides align to TRBD2. V lost 3 bases, J lost 0 bases, and 4 bases stayed unmatched. CDR3 length: 17 residues. Germline CDR1 and CDR2: SEHNR and FQNEAQ (reference sequence). The CDR3 DNA is TGTGCCAGCAGCTTCCCTACTAGCGGGGCGAACACCGGGGAGCTGTTTTTT. This encodes CASSFPTSGANTGELFF.

This clonotype showed up many times. The V and J genes are TRBV3-1 and TRBJ1-3, with unresolved D. CDR3 size: 11 residues. Deletions cut 4 bases from V and 3 bases from J, with 1 base between. Germline CDR1 reads LGHDT; CDR2 reads YNNKEL (reference sequence). In DNA form, the CDR3 reads TGTGCCAGCAGCCGTGGAAACACCATATATTTT. The encoded protein is CASSRGNTIYF.

This clonotype was found many times. V usage is TRBV11-2 and J usage is TRBJ2-2; D remains unclear. In germline, CDR1 is SGHAT, CDR2 FQNNGV. The CDR3 length is 16 residues. The V end was cut by 2 bases, the J end by 0 bases, with 10 bases between. CDR3 nucleotide sequence: TGTGCCAGCAGCTTATTCCATTTAGCGAACACCGGGGAGCTGTTTTTT. This codes for CASSLFHLANTGELFF.

This clonotype is termed medium-sized. The genes are TRBV4-1 and TRBJ2-3, with D perhaps matching TRBD2 (6 bases). In germline, CDR1 is MGHRA, CDR2 YSYEKL. The CDR3 is 17 residues long. V was clipped by 0 bases and J by 9 bases, with 22 bases between them. CDR3 coding DNA: TGCGCCAGCAGCCAAGAAGAGGCGGGGCGACCCGCTGGGACGCAGTATTTT. It codes for CASSQEEAGRPAGTQYF.